This TCR beta chain is drawn from a study of cytomegalovirus exposure and HLA in healthy donors listed by TCRdb under 2017. About the investigation overall: An earlier analysis of 587 of the donors reported 276 Gb of sequence data and 95 million to 130 million unique TCR beta sequences obtained from about 179 million T cells. About 280 gigabases of sequencing data and tens of millions of unique TCR sequences were included in an early release covering over 600 HLA-typed donors. Of the 398 genotyped donors, less than 85% were placed in the genetic ancestry cluster associated with self-reported Caucasian donors. The study was designed to test whether signatures of past pathogen exposure could be identified by cataloging public T cell receptors. Using immunosequencing, the study profiled T cell repertoires from some 670 subjects and related those repertoires to cytomegalovirus serostatus. In addition to the first cohort of roughly 700 subjects, a separate validation cohort of about 120 different subjects was used. High-throughput TCR immunosequencing, statistical association of individual TCRs with disease status, and machine learning were combined to predict cytomegalovirus infection status. To study patterns of TCR occurrence, a later analysis re-analyzed previously published TCR beta repertoires from several hundred donors and added high-resolution HLA genotyping. Rather than using new phenotypic data, the later analysis identified candidate immune exposures from TCR beta sequences and from how often those sequences occurred across donors. An earlier analysis of 450 to 750 of the donors used high-throughput TCR beta sequencing to judge whether each TCR beta V gene segment behaved as functional or pseudogenic. Donor age, sex, ethnicity and CMV serostatus were compiled alongside the repertoire data. A later genetic analysis used genome-wide SNP genotypes for 398 of the 666 donors, treating that subset as a discovery cohort. Every repertoire in the discovery cohort had been generated on one and the same sequencing platform. Both class I and class II loci were covered by HLA typing, at four-digit resolution. Typing coverage varied by locus: about 620-630 donors for A, B, C, DRB1 and DQB1; approximately 520 for DQA1; over 600 for DPA1; roughly 470 for DPB1. Four to six DR-DQ haplotypes were handled as single units for association and clustering, since linkage in the cohort was strong. Among several hundred genotyped donors of the cohort, an average of roughly 230,000 unique TCR beta nucleotide sequences was sequenced per donor, of which about 19% were non-productive.

In regard to this clone: Its antigen has not been determined. No clone much larger than this one lies a single base away; base qualities are absent.

Libraries were constructed by the immunoSEQ multiplex PCR assay. A mixture of 60 forward primers for TCR Vbeta segments and 13 reverse primers for TCR Jbeta segments was used in the multiplex PCR. The CDR3 region of rearranged TCR beta genes was amplified from genomic DNA by a multiplex PCR assay. On the Illumina HiSeq System, the amplified TCR beta libraries were sequenced as 87-base-pair reads. As for the authors' bioinformatics: A later analysis tallied tens of millions of unique TCR beta chains across the 640 or so repertoires, and roughly 11 million of those chains were shared by two or more donors. A nearest-neighbor algorithm error-corrected the raw reads and collapsed the reads into unique sequences, merging closely related sequences to remove PCR and sequencing errors. CDR3 sequences were aligned to IMGT reference sequences to assign V, D and J gene segments. For a sequence to be retained, a match of at least six nucleotides was required to both a V gene segment and a J gene segment. A rearrangement counted as productive if the CDR3 had no stop codons and remained in frame with V and J, and every other rearrangement counted as non-productive. CDR3 was defined according to IMGT convention as the region running from the second conserved V-encoded cysteine to the conserved J-encoded phenylalanine. In an earlier analysis of around 570 of the donors, sequences lacking an unambiguous match to a single V gene segment were excluded. In an earlier analysis of about 590 of the donors, a V segment was called functional when productive rearrangements were above 56.7%, and segregating when the standard deviation between donors exceeded 5%. To diagnose cytomegalovirus status from the catalog of TCR beta chain sequences, a statistical classification framework was built. A later analysis assigned V and J genes by comparing TCR nucleotide sequences with IMGT/GENE-DB human TR gene sequences. A later analysis assigned CDR3 sequences and most-parsimonious VDJ recombination scenarios with the TCRdist pipeline. A later analysis defined each TCR beta chain by its CDR3 amino acid sequence plus V-gene family, and excluded reads lacking a unique V-gene family. In a later analysis, 450 to 600 highly shared, low-generation-probability nucleotide sequences were removed to address suspected cross-contamination and a sequencing artifact. A later analysis calculated a clonal expansion index for each public chain from normalized within-repertoire ranks of inferred template counts. A later analysis computed generation probabilities with a VDJ recombination model fitted to out-of-frame rearrangements, and checked the results against IGoR. Hypergeometric tests were used in a later analysis to score TCR-TCR, TCR-HLA and TCR-CMV co-occurrence, with a repertoire-size bias correction applied to the TCR pairs. In a later analysis, false discovery rates were estimated by permuting HLA or CMV assignments 20 times. In a later analysis, co-occurring TCRs were grouped with DBSCAN, and TCRdist sequence similarity was added when clustering was performed within HLA-allele-positive subsets. Co-occurrence clustering excluded repertoires with fewer than 30,000 or more than 120,000 public chains, plus five with anomalous nucleotide sharing. TCRdb limited this immuneACCESS table to in-frame rearrangements with V and J called. A share of clones is missing; checked studies link under half to unresolved V genes, and the rest is unexplained. V, J and clone size were drawn from that table, and D and trimming were deduced from the DNA. This sample comprises some 140,000 clones, under 80% of them detected only once. The ten largest make up 8.8% of the sample.

The cohort consisted of more than 650 healthy bone marrow donors. At the time of sampling, all cohort members were nominally healthy, though unrecorded immune exposures were likely present. The donor was CMV seropositive and was included in the group of about 290 seropositive cohort members. A peripheral blood sample was provided by each donor, and peripheral blood mononuclear cells were used for TCR beta sequencing. Genomic DNA was extracted from the blood cell samples with the Qiagen DNeasy Blood Extraction Kit. The paper's findings and limits, for the study overall: In vitro tests confirmed that a few of the cytomegalovirus-associated TCR beta chains recognize cytomegalovirus antigens. At a false discovery rate of 0.05, a later analysis linked 16,951 TCR beta sequences to specific HLA alleles. The study listed 150 to 200 TCR beta chains as associated with cytomegalovirus. When HLA alleles, especially DR and DQ, strongly co-occurred, attributing TCR associations to individual alleles was difficult. A later analysis found that TCR association rates varied across HLA loci, with DRB1 alleles showing the most associated TCRs and HLA-C alleles the fewest. In a later analysis, HLA-associated TCR beta chains showed more clonal expansion and lower generation probabilities than non-associated chains that were equally common. A cluster of highly shared sequence variants was judged likely to be a technical artifact of the sequencing pipeline. The 87-base-pair reads could not distinguish some IMGT-functional V segments, including TRBV6-2 and TRBV6-3, so those segments were excluded. CMV serostatus was the only immune exposure information available for the cohort. The classifier was reported to diagnose cytomegalovirus status with high specificity and sensitivity in both the original cohort and the validation cohort. Presence/absence analyses assumed roughly uniform sequencing depth across donors, an assumption that may not hold. An earlier analysis of approximately 540 of the donors showed that most TCR beta V segments appeared in productive rearrangements either about 90% or about 30% of the time, which broadly matched IMGT annotations. Linkage disequilibrium might explain the correlated functional status among segregating V segments, but an unknown experimental factor could not be ruled out. A later analysis reported that several top co-occurrence clusters appeared linked to parvovirus B19, influenza, CMV and Epstein-Barr virus. The authors suggested that the approach could potentially be generalized to other disease states and immunological phenotypes. Because counts were too low, 15 to 20 rarely observed V segments, including chromosome 9 orphons, were excluded from the earlier analysis of some 590 of the donors. According to a later genetic analysis, donors in an Asian-associated ancestry cluster had fewer N-insertions in productive TCRs than the roughly 670-donor mean. This cohort had only TCR beta chains sequenced, and the lack of alpha or paired-chain data limited which features could be detected. In a later analysis, most CMV-associated TCR beta chains were found to appear HLA-restricted, with HLA associations seemingly driven largely by CMV exposure. An association between a missense DCLRE1C variant and V-gene and J-gene trimming of TCR beta chains was found in a later genetic analysis and replicated in an independent cohort. A further reported finding was that TCR beta sequences accurately predicted the HLA-A and HLA-B alleles for most subjects in the first cohort. Because HLA typing was missing for some donors at each locus, association tests included only the typed subset. Most TCR sequences were observed very rarely across donors, whereas some public TCRs were present in many individuals.

Ends trimmed: V by 1 base, J by 6 bases; bases unmatched to a gene: 4. From the cysteine up to the phenylalanine, the CDR3 has a length of 14 residues. This entry keeps only the CDR3 DNA: 42 bases, framed from base 1. Sequences SGDLS (CDR1) and YYNGEE (CDR2) are obtained from the germline V gene. This sequence originates from a woman between 50 and 59 years old in good health and CMV-seropositive. The sequence is built from TRBV9 and TRBJ2-1, with TRBD2 matching 7 junction bases. The sample consisted of PBMCs. The CDR3 reads CASSVRVAGNEQFF. DNA sequence: TGTGCCAGCAGCGTAAGGGTAGCGGGCAATGAGCAGTTCTTC.